This T cell receptor beta chain originates from a study of glioma-infiltrating T cells. Amplification of TCR alpha and beta CDR3 regions from RNA used iRepertoire nested multiplex PCR. TCRdb analysed the multiplex PCR reads with MiXCR anew, one entry per CDR3 protein. The data contain about 190,000 distinct CDR3 sequences, around 30% of them seen just once; the ten biggest clones take up around 20%. The length of the CDR3 is 17 residues. Germline V gene data show CDR1 as MNHEY and CDR2 as SVGEGT. V was pared by 2 bases and J by 8 bases, with 8 bases of the junction left unmatched. This clonotype was found many times.

Sequencing input: glioma tissue, nonneoplastic brain tissue, or PBMCs (not recorded which). This receptor was identified in a human donor with low-grade glioma or glioblastoma, undergoing nonglioma brain surgery, or in good health (not recorded which). V is TRBV6-2 or TRBV6-3 and J is TRBJ1-6; 11 positions match TRBD1. In nucleotides, the CDR3 is TGTGCCAGCAGTTACATCCCGCGGACAGGGGGCGATTCACCCCTCCACTTT. This codes for CASSYIPRTGGDSPLHF.